The 2 T cell receptor beta chains reported below all come from one sample, sequenced in a study of shared clonotypes between healthy human individuals. The method was immunoSEQ multiplex PCR; TCRdb's version includes in-frame clones alone and lacks a portion of them. The sample shows about 1 million clones, about 76% of them seen only once. Specimen: memory CD4+ T cells sorted from blood. Subset of the sample: CD45RA-negative fraction. The receptor source for this set is a man aged 18 to 30 in good health.

The chain has TRBV7-3 and TRBJ2-7; D is possibly TRBD1 (5 bases). With 5 bases removed from V and 0 bases from J, the gap between germline ends came to 20 bases. The germline V gene has CDR1 SGHTA and CDR2 FQGTGA. The CDR3 contains 17 residues. CDR3 region: CASSRDPAGHGSYEQYF. The DNA for the CDR3 is TGTGCCAGCAGCCGAGACCCCGCCGGACACGGCTCCTACGAGCAGTACTTC.

The V gene is TRBV6-5, the J gene TRBJ1-6; D perhaps matches TRBD1 (6 bases). Trimming stripped 10 bases from V and 8 bases from J, with 15 bases between. CDR1 MNHEY and CDR2 SVGAGI come from the germline V gene. The CDR3 runs 13 residues. The CDR3 coding sequence is TGTGCCACCCTTCGGCAGGGGCATTCACCCCTCCACTTT. Its protein is CATLRQGHSPLHF.